One TCR beta chain is described in this entry. These data belong to a study of cytomegalovirus exposure and HLA in healthy donors. The CDR3 length is 13 residues. Germline assignment: CDR1 KGHSH and CDR2 LQKENI. With 0 bases removed from V and 5 bases from J, the gap between germline ends came to 5 bases. The PCR made use of 60 Vbeta and 13 Jbeta primers. Only in-frame clones appear in the TCRdb table, and some are missing; sequencing was by immunoSEQ multiplex PCR. The sample has about 90,000 clones; less than 85% are singletons. This TCR was recovered from a woman in her sixties in good health and CMV-seropositive. The chain uses TRBV18 and TRBJ1-5; no clear D. The sample was PBMCs. This CDR3 reads CASSPPGDQPQHF. DNA of the CDR3: TGTGCCAGCTCACCACCCGGAGATCAGCCCCAGCATTTT.